The source of this TCR beta chain is a study of CD8+ T cells in alopecia areata. Background on the study: Those patients who were treated received oral tofacitinib, which was given at 5 to 10 mg twice daily for moderate-to-severe alopecia areata. Broader study findings: Numerous clones, expanded in lesions, remained in scalp and blood during tofacitinib. Mice showed clearer TCR sharing than patients did, a gap that was possibly HLA-related. As there was one nonresponder, how baseline CD8+ expansion relates to response remains uncertain.

Treatment defined: oral pan-JAK inhibitor, 5-10 mg twice daily. This CDR3 is built from 13 residues. Deletions cut 6 bases from V and 3 bases from J, with 11 bases between. Per germline, CDR1 SEHNR and CDR2 FQNEAQ (reference sequence). For this clone: Its antigen remains unidentified.

After isolation, RNA underwent reverse transcription to generate cDNA as the sequencing template. TCRdb's copy holds only in-frame clones and misses some; the assay was immunoSEQ multiplex PCR. Of 100,000 to 150,000 clones listed, 50% to 75% were seen once; the top ten hold around 30%. The sequence was collected from a human donor with alopecia areata. The V call is TRBV7-9, the J call TRBJ1-2; D gene ambiguous. Source: CD8+ T cells sorted from blood, taken at week 4, from a patient treated with tofacitinib. CDR3 in amino acids: CASRSSGDYGYTF. The CDR3 region has the DNA TGTGCCAGCAGGTCCTCCGGGGACTATGGCTACACCTTC. The complete variable domain, with remaining parts taken from reference TRBV7-9 and TRBJ1-2, reads DTGVSQNPRHKITKRGQNVTFRCDPISEHNRLYWYRQTLGQGPEFLTYFQNEAQLEKSRLLSDRFSAERPKGSFSTLEIQRTEQGDSAMYLCASRSSGDYGYTFGSGTRLTVV.